This T cell receptor beta chain was sequenced during a study of OX40 agonist ivuxolimab in advanced cancers. Looking at the study overall: Enrolled patients in dose escalation had cancers that were hepatocellular carcinoma, melanoma, renal cell or head and neck cancer.

Profiled with immunoSEQ multiplex PCR; TCRdb holds only in-frame clones, not every one. The table includes 40,000 to 45,000 clones, about four fifths detected once. V dropped 1 base and J dropped 4 bases, with 4 bases sitting between them. CDR1 is MDHEN, CDR2 SYDVKM, per germline. The CDR3 totals 12 residues. The V gene is TRBV28, the J gene TRBJ1-2; D gene ambiguous. The sequence derives from an adult with an advanced solid tumor such as melanoma, head and neck, liver or kidney cancer. Sequences were derived from CD4+ or CD8+ T cells sorted from blood, sampled in a trial of the OX40 agonist ivuxolimab. The chain's CDR3 is CASSLFSYGYTF. The CDR3 coding sequence is TGTGCCAGCAGTTTATTTAGCTATGGCTACACCTTC.